There are many counts of the clone carrying this T cell receptor beta chain. Time point here: blood at routine non-recurrence follow-up after resection. The authors sequenced whole RNA from tumor, nontumor lung or frozen PBMC without sorting. V lost 3 bases and J 4 bases, leaving 7 bases between the germline ends. This CDR3 comprises 14 residues. TCRdb used MiXCR to reprocess the 5' RACE reads, holding one entry per CDR3 protein. The sample lists about 25,000 distinct CDR3 sequences, less than 6% seen once, with roughly a fifth in the top ten. These data originate in a study of spatial heterogeneity in lung cancer. On the study more broadly: The donor group consisted of around 77 patients who had untreated, early-stage non-small cell lung cancer. The average count in raw reads for each unique TCR and UMI combination exceeded eight appearances.

This receptor was identified in a male donor with early-stage non-small cell lung cancer. The sequenced sample was PBMCs, obtained at follow-up. The chain has TRBV12-3 or TRBV12-4 and TRBJ1-6; D gene uncertain. The CDR3: CASSLMGYNSPLHF. DNA of the CDR3: TGTGCCAGCAGTTTGATGGGGTATAATTCACCCCTCCACTTT.